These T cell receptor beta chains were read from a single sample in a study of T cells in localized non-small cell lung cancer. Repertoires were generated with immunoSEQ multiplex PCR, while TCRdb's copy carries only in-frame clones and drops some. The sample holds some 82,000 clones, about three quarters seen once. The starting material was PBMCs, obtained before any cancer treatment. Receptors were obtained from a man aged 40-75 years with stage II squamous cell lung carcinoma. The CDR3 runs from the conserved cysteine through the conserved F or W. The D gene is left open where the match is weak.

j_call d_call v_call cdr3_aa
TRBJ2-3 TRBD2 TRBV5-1 CASSLTSGTTDTQYF
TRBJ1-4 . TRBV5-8 CASSRATGRDEKLFF
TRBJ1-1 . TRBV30 CAWTLESYRNAEAFF
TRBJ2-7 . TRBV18 CASSPQGSTYEQYF
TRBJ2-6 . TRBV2 CASRTGQAGANVLTF
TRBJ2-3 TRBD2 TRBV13 CASSLTSGMDTQYF
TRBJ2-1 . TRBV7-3 CASSADSNEQFF
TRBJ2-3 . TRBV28 CASSLPTEHTDTQYF
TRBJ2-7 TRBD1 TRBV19 CASSPGGTGVIYEQYF
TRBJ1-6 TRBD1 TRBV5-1 CASSLGQGAAYNSPLHF
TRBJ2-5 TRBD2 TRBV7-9 CASTASGRGRTQYF
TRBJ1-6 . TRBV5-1 CASSPGQGSYNSPLHF
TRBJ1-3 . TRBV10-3 CAISAGNTIYF
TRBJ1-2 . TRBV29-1 CSVGHVQEGGYTF
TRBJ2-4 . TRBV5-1 CASSSGQGGYRDLAKNIQYF
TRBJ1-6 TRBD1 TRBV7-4 CASSLAGDSKNSPLHF
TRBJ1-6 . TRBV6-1 CASSELGVRNSPLHF
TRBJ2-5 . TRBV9 CASSASVQETQYF
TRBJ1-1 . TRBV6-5 CASSRQGRLGTEAFF
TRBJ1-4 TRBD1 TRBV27 CASSSRTGKREKLFF
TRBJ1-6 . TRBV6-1 CASSDSGTRSPLHF
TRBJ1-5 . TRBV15 CATSRDKGGGQPQHF
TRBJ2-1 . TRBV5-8 CASSPRDFLSYNEQFF
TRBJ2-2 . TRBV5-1 CASTVNTGELFF
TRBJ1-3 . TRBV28 CASSLLDKVGNTIYF
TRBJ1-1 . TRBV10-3 CAISESQDLNTEAFF
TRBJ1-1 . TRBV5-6 CASSGTSEDTEAFF
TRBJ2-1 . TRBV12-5 CASGLDTSWVEENEQFF
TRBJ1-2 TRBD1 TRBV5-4 CASYPGQGASYGYTF
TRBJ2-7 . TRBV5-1 CASSLKGGGSYEQYF